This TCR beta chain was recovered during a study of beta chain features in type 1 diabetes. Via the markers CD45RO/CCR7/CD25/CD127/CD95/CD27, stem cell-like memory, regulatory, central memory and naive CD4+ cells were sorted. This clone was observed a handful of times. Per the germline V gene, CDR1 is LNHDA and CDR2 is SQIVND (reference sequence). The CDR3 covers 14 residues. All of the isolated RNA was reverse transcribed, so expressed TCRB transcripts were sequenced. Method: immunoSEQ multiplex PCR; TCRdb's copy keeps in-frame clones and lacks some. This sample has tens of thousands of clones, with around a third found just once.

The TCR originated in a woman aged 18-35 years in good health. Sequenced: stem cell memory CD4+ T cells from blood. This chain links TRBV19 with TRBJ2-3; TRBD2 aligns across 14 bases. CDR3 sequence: CVIGTSGSSDTQYF. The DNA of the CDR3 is TGTGTCATTGGGACTAGCGGGAGTTCAGATACGCAGTATTTT.